These 27 T cell receptor beta chains share one sample of origin, sequenced in a study of CD8+ T cells in alopecia areata listed by TCRdb under 2018. Library method: the immunoSEQ multiplex PCR assay. To provide template for TCR sequencing, every sample had RNA extracted and reverse transcribed into cDNA. As stored in TCRdb, this immuneACCESS dataset retains in-frame rearrangements with V and J assigned. A fraction of the clones does not appear; measured against another copy, unresolved V genes explain less than half of the discrepancy, and the remainder lacks a known reason. The sample yields 80,000 to 100,000 clones; about 40% were counted once. The ten largest clones capture more than 15% of the sample. The time point label, as the study defines it: less than 25 weeks on oral tofacitinib. This specimen's treatment or condition label, per the study, means: oral pan-JAK inhibitor, 5-10 mg twice daily.

The sample consisted of CD8+ T cells sorted from blood, taken at week 24, from a patient treated with tofacitinib. The receptors originated from a human donor with alopecia areata.

This chain joins TRBV4-3 and TRBJ1-1; the D is unclear. The CDR3 sequence is 14 residues long. Germline values: CDR1 LGHNA, CDR2 YSLEER. V was clipped by 4 bases and J by 5 bases, with 14 bases between them. In DNA, the CDR3 is TGCGCCAGCAGCCCCTTTAGGATCGGAACTGAAGCTTTCTTT. Amino acids: CASSPFRIGTEAFF.

The table lists this clone with a few counts. DNA of the CDR3: TGTGCCTGGAGTCACGGGGGGCCCGGGGAGCTGTTTTTT. Its translation: CAWSHGGPGELFF. The V call is TRBV30, the J call TRBJ2-2, with a tentative D call TRBD2 (7 bases). The V and J ends lost 2 bases and 6 bases respectively, with 10 bases between them. Germline V CDR1 and CDR2: GTSNPN, SVGIG (reference sequence). There are 13 residues in the CDR3.

This chain joins TRBV7-6 and TRBJ2-1; D not certain. Germline values: CDR1 SGHVS, CDR2 FNYEAQ. Trimming stripped 0 bases from V and 0 bases from J, with 6 bases between. This CDR3 has 15 amino acids. The DNA for the CDR3 is TGTGCCAGCAGCTTAGCACACTCCTCCTACAATGAGCAGTTCTTC. Its protein is CASSLAHSSYNEQFF.

This clone was found once. The V call is TRBV29-1, the J call TRBJ2-3; 14 bases are a match to TRBD2. Losses at the gene ends were 3 bases for V and 0 bases for J; bases not matched to a gene: 8. There are 18 residues in the CDR3. Germline CDR1 is SQVTM and CDR2 is ANQGSEA. CDR3 residues: CSVDGGGTSGSSTDTQYF. CDR3 nucleotide sequence: TGCAGCGTTGACGGCGGAGGGACTAGCGGGAGTAGCACAGATACGCAGTATTTT.

This chain connects TRBV19 to TRBJ1-2; D call uncertain. Germline V CDR1 and CDR2: LNHDA, SQIVND (reference sequence). V lost 5 bases and J 6 bases, leaving 13 bases between the germline ends. The CDR3 length is 13 residues. CDR3: CASSRAGSDGYTF. The DNA for the CDR3 is TGTGCCAGTAGTCGGGCGGGATCCGATGGCTACACCTTC.

The rearrangement uses TRBV29-1 and TRBJ1-2; 9 nucleotides line up with TRBD1. V lost 7 bases to trimming and J lost 1 base; unmatched junction nucleotides: 4. There are 13 residues in the CDR3. Germline V lookup: CDR1 SQVTM, CDR2 ANQGSEA. The CDR3 coding sequence is TGCAGCGCATACAGGGGGCTTAACTATGGCTACACCTTC. Its translation: CSAYRGLNYGYTF.

V and J are TRBV9 and TRBJ1-2; 7 bases match TRBD1. Germline V lookup: CDR1 SGDLS, CDR2 YYNGEE. The CDR3 is 14 residues long. Trimming at V came to 0 bases and at J to 4 bases, leaving 3 bases not matched to a gene. CDR3 sequence reads: CASSVGGGGYGYTF. The CDR3 bases are TGTGCCAGCAGCGTAGGAGGGGGCGGCTATGGCTACACCTTC.

This chain joins TRBV19 and TRBJ2-3; 8 positions match TRBD1. V was clipped by 3 bases and J by 3 bases; unmatched bases: 8. There are 16 residues in the CDR3. Germline V gene data show CDR1 as LNHDA and CDR2 as SQIVND (reference sequence). DNA of the CDR3: TGTGCCAGTAGTATCGGACAGGGAAGGCGGACAGATACGCAGTATTTT. This codes for CASSIGQGRRTDTQYF.

This chain links TRBV6-1 with TRBJ1-1; D remains unclear. V was cut by 1 base and J by 5 bases, with 8 bases left in between. This CDR3 comprises 13 residues. The germline CDR1 and CDR2 sequences are MNHNS and SASEGT. CDR3 in DNA: TGTGCCAGCAGTGAAGTCGAAGGAACTGAAGCTTTCTTT. Residues: CASSEVEGTEAFF.

The chain joins TRBV2 to TRBJ1-1, with unresolved D. The CDR3 extends over 15 amino acids. Germline CDR1 SNHLY, CDR2 FYNNEI. Between the trimmed V and J ends, which lost 5 bases and 2 bases, there was a span of 15 bases. CDR3 amino acids: CASSPAGSRNTEAFF. CDR3 coding DNA: TGTGCCAGCAGTCCTGCGGGCTCCCGAAACACTGAAGCTTTCTTT. The variable domain in full, completed from reference TRBV2 and TRBJ1-1, reads EPEVTQTPSHQVTQMGQEVILRCVPISNHLYFYWYRQILGQKVEFLVSFYNNEISEKSEIFDDQFSVERPDGSNFTLKIRSTKLEDSAMYFCASSPAGSRNTEAFFGQGTRLTVV.

V is TRBV9 and J is TRBJ2-7, with 9 bases matching TRBD2. V trimming: 0 bases; J trimming: 5 bases; junction bases outside the gene matches: 15. The germline gives CDR1 SGDLS, CDR2 YYNGEE. The CDR3 has 18 residues. CDR3 loop: CASSVDVGGSGGRHEQYF. The CDR3 DNA reads TGTGCCAGCAGCGTAGATGTTGGTGGTAGCGGGGGAAGGCACGAGCAGTACTTC.

This clone occurred a few times. The chain has TRBV21-1 and TRBJ2-7. TRBV21-1 is annotated as a pseudogene. There are 13 residues in the CDR3. In DNA, the CDR3 is TGTGCCAGCAGCAAAACCGATTCCTACGAGCAGTACTTC. Translating gives CASSKTDSYEQYF.

This clone turned up a few times. The chain links TRBV7-2 to TRBJ1-1; D unresolved. V was clipped by 2 bases and J by 6 bases, with 10 bases between them. This CDR3 spans 13 amino acids. Germline V CDR1 and CDR2: SGHTA, FQGNSA. The CDR3 region is CASSLMGNPEAFF. DNA for the CDR3: TGTGCCAGCAGCTTAATGGGTAACCCTGAAGCTTTCTTT.

The chain employs TRBV27 and TRBJ2-4; D uncertain. The CDR3 is made up of 15 amino acids. Germline V gives CDR1 MNHEY, CDR2 SMNVEV (reference sequence). V gave up 4 bases and J gave up 0 bases, with 10 bases separating them. The CDR3 spells CASSYNPIAKNIQYF. The CDR3 bases are TGTGCCAGCAGTTATAATCCGATAGCCAAAAACATTCAGTACTTC.

This clone was seen more than once but under ten times. V usage is TRBV28 and J usage is TRBJ2-3, with 11 bases that match TRBD2. V trimming: 5 bases; J trimming: 4 bases; junction bases outside the gene matches: 14. This CDR3 contains 18 residues. CDR1 is MDHEN and CDR2 is SYDVKM in the germline V gene. This CDR3 is CASSTSSGRSPHSDTQYF. Written as DNA, the CDR3 is TGTGCCAGCAGTACATCTAGCGGGAGGTCCCCCCATTCAGATACGCAGTATTTT. The full variable domain, completed using reference TRBV28 and TRBJ2-3, is DVKVTQSSRYLVKRTGEKVFLECVQDMDHENMFWYRQDPGLGLRLIYFSYDVKMKEKGDIPEGYSVSREKKERFSLILESASTNQTSMYLCASSTSSGRSPHSDTQYFGPGTRLTVL.

V and J are TRBV29-1 and TRBJ2-7; 9 nucleotides line up with TRBD1. V lost 6 bases to trimming and J lost 5 bases; unmatched junction nucleotides: 8. The CDR3 has 13 amino acids. Germline values: CDR1 SQVTM, CDR2 ANQGSEA. In DNA, the CDR3 is TGCAGCGTAGGGACAGGGAGAATGAACGAGCAGTACTTC. This sequence encodes CSVGTGRMNEQYF.

The V and J genes are TRBV11-2 and TRBJ2-7; 7 bases agree with TRBD1. V lost 5 bases and J lost 3; bases outside the gene matches: 7. This CDR3 is 14 amino acids long. Germline CDR1 reads SGHAT; CDR2 reads FQNNGV. CDR3 coding DNA: TGTGCCAGCAGCCCTTACCGGGACAGCTACGAGCAGTACTTC. Translation gives CASSPYRDSYEQYF.

The chain couples TRBV9 to TRBJ2-5; maybe TRBD2 (5 bases). Germline V lookup: CDR1 SGDLS, CDR2 YYNGEE. Trimming removed 3 bases at V and 3 bases at J, with 18 bases between. The CDR3 sequence is 16 residues long. Written as DNA, the CDR3 is TGTGCCAGCAGCGCCTCCACGACTACACCAGAAGAGACCCAGTACTTC. Translated, it gives CASSASTTTPEETQYF.

This chain links TRBV4-1 with TRBJ2-3; D might be TRBD1 or TRBD2, each matching 5 bases. Germline CDR1 MGHRA, CDR2 YSYEKL. V lost 5 bases and J lost 1, with 16 bases in between. CDR3 length equals 16 residues. The CDR3 protein is CASSSPTRGGTDTQYF. CDR3 DNA: TGCGCCAGCAGCTCCCCTACGAGAGGGGGCACAGATACGCAGTATTTT.

The chain combines TRBV10-2 with TRBJ2-7; D may be TRBD1 (6 bases). V dropped 6 bases and J dropped 5 bases, with 17 bases sitting between them. CDR1 and CDR2 from the germline V gene are WSHSY and SAAADI. This CDR3 region has 14 residues. The CDR3 here is CASRKEQGLDEQYF. The CDR3 bases are TGCGCCAGCAGGAAAGAACAGGGTTTGGACGAGCAGTACTTC.

The rearrangement joins TRBV29-1 to TRBJ2-3; 10 bases line up with TRBD2. Germline CDR1 SQVTM, CDR2 ANQGSEA. The CDR3 length is 15 residues. V shed 3 bases and J 4 bases; nucleotides not matched to a gene: 7. CDR3 nucleotides: TGCAGCGTTGAGCCGCCGGGACTAGCGCCAGATACGCAGTATTTT. It translates to CSVEPPGLAPDTQYF.

The V call is TRBV30, the J call TRBJ2-7; TRBD2 matches 10 bases. CDR3 length: 16 amino acids. CDR1 is GTSNPN and CDR2 is SVGIG in the germline V gene (reference sequence). V trimming: 8 bases; J trimming: 0 bases; junction bases outside the gene matches: 13. CDR3 DNA: TGTGCCGTATGGACAGGTCGGACTAGCGGCTCCTACGAGCAGTACTTC. This gives the protein CAVWTGRTSGSYEQYF. The complete variable domain, with remaining parts taken from reference TRBV30 and TRBJ2-7, reads SQTIHQWPATLVQPVGSPLSLECTVEGTSNPNLYWYRQAAGRGLQLLFYSVGIGQISSEVPQNLSASRPQDRQFILSSKKLLLSDSGFYLCAVWTGRTSGSYEQYFGPGTRLTVT.

V usage is TRBV5-5 and J usage is TRBJ1-5; D remains ambiguous. The CDR3 totals 11 residues. V gave up 2 bases and J gave up 6 bases, with 3 bases separating them. Germline V lookup: CDR1 SGHKS, CDR2 YYEKEE (reference sequence). The CDR3 here is CASSFSQPQHF. CDR3 DNA: TGTGCCAGCAGCTTTTCTCAGCCCCAGCATTTT.

The V gene is TRBV11-2, the J gene TRBJ2-5, with TRBD1 as a possible D gene (5 bases). Trimming pared 0 bases from V and 2 bases from J, leaving 10 bases between. The CDR3 covers 15 residues. From germline, CDR1 is SGHAT and CDR2 FQNNGV. This chain's CDR3 is CASSLEQGPQETQYF. CDR3 DNA: TGTGCCAGCAGCTTAGAGCAGGGTCCACAAGAGACCCAGTACTTC.

The V gene is TRBV7-9, the J gene TRBJ2-1, with 9 nucleotides matching TRBD1. Germline V lookup: CDR1 SEHNR, CDR2 FQNEAQ (reference sequence). Germline trimming cut 4 bases from V and 5 bases from J; bases unmatched to any gene: 9. The CDR3 loop spans 16 amino acids. This CDR3 reads CASSSKGQGGDNEQFF. CDR3 bases: TGTGCCAGCAGCTCTAAGGGACAGGGAGGGGACAATGAGCAGTTCTTC.

This clone was recorded a few times. The chain joins TRBV28 to TRBJ1-2, with D unclear. CDR1 MDHEN and CDR2 SYDVKM come from the germline V gene. Trimming took off 6 bases at V and 0 bases at J, with 8 bases between the two ends. This CDR3 spans 13 amino acids. CDR3 region: CASSRATNYGYTF. CDR3 bases: TGTGCCAGCAGCCGGGCGACTAACTATGGCTACACCTTC.

This clone was picked up a small number of times. The CDR3 region has the DNA TGTGCCAGCAGCGTAGGCGTCGAGAAAAGGGAGACCCAGTACTTC. Translation: CASSVGVEKRETQYF. This rearrangement joins TRBV9 to TRBJ2-5; D gene unclear. Germline CDR1 SGDLS, CDR2 YYNGEE. V was cut by 0 bases and J by 5 bases, with 14 bases left in between. The CDR3 is made up of 15 amino acids.